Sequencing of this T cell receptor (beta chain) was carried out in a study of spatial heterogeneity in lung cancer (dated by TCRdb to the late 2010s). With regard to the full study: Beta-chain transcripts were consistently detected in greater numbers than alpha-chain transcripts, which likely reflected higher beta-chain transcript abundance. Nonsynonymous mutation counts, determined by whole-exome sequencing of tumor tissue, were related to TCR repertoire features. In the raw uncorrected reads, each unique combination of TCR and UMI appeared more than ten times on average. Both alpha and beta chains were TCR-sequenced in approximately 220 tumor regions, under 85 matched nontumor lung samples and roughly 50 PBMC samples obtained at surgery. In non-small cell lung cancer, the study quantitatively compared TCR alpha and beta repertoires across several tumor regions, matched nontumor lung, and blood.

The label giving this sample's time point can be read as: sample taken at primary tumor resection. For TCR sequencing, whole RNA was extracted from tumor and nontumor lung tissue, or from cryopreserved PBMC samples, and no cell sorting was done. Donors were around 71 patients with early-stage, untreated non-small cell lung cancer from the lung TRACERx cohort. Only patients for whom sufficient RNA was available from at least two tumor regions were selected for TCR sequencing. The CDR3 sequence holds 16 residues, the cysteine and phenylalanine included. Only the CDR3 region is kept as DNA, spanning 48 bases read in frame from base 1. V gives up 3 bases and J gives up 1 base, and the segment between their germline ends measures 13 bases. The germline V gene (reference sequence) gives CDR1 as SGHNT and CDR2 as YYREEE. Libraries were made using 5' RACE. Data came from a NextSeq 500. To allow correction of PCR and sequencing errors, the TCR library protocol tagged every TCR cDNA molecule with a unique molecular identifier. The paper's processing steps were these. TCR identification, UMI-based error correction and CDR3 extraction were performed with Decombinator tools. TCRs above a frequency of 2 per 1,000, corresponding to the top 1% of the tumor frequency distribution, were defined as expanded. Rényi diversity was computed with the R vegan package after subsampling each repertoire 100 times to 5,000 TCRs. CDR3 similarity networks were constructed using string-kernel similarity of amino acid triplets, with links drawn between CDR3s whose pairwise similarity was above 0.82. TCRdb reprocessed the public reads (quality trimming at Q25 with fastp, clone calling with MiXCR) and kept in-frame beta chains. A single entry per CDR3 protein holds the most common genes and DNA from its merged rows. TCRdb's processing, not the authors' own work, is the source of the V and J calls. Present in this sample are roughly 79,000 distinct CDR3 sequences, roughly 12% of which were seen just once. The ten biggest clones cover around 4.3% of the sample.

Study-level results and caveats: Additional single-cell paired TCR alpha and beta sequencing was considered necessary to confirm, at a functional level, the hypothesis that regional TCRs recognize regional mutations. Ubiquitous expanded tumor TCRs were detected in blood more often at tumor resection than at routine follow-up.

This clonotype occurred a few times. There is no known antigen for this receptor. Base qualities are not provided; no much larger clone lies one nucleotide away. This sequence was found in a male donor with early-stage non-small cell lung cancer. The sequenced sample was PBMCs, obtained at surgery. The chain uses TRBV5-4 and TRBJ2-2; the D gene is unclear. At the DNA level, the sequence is TGTGCCAGCAGCTCCGGTATAAATAAGAACACCGGGGAGCTGTTTTTT. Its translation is CASSSGINKNTGELFF. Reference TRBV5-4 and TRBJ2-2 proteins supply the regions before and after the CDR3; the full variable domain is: ETGVTQSPTHLIKTRGQQVTLRCSSQSGHNTVSWYQQALGQGPQFIFQYYREEENGRGNFPPRFSGLQFPNYSSELNVNALELDDSALYLCASSSGINKNTGELFFGEGSRLTVL.